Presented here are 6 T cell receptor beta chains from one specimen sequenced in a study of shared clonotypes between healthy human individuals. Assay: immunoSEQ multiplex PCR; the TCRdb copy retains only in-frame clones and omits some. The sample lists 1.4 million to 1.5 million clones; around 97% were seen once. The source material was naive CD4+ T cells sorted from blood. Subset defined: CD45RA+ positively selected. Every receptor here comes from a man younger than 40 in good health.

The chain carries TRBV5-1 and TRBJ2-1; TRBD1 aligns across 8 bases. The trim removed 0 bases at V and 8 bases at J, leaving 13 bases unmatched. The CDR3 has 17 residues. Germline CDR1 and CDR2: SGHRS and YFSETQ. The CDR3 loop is CASSLVPGGDVEDEQFF. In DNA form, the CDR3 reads TGCGCCAGCAGCTTGGTGCCAGGGGGCGATGTGGAGGATGAGCAGTTCTTC.

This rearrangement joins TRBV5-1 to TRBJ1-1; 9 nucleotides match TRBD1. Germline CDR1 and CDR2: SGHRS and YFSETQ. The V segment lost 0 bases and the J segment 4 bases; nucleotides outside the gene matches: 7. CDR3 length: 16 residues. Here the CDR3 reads CASSLARTGQGTEAFF. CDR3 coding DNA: TGCGCCAGCAGCTTGGCCAGGACGGGACAGGGCACTGAAGCTTTCTTT.

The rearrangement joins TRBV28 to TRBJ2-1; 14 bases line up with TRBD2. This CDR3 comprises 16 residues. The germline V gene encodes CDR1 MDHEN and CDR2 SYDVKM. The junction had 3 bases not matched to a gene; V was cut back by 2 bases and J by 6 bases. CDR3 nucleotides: TGTGCCAGCAGTTTAGGGGGGACTAGCGGGAGCAATGAGCAGTTCTTC. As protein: CASSLGGTSGSNEQFF.

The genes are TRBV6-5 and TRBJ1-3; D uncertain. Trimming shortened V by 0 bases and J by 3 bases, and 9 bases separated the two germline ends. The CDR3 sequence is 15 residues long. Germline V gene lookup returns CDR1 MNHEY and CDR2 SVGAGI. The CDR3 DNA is TGTGCCAGCAGTTACTCGATGATAGGTGGAAACACCATATATTTT. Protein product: CASSYSMIGGNTIYF.

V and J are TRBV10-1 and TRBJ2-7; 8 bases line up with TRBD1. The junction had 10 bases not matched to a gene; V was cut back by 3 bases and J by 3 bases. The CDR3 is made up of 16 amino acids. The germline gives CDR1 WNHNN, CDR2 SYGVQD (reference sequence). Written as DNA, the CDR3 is TGCGCCAGCAGTGAATTCGGGTCCAGGGGGCTCTACGAGCAGTACTTC. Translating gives CASSEFGSRGLYEQYF.

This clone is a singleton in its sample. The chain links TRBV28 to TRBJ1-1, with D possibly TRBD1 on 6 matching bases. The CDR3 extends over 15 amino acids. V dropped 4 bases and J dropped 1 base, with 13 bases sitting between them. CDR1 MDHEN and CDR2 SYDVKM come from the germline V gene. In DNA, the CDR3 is TGTGCCAGCAGTTGGGGGGCAGATAGGAACACTGAAGCTTTCTTT. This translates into CASSWGADRNTEAFF. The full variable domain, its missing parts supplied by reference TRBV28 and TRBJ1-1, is DVKVTQSSRYLVKRTGEKVFLECVQDMDHENMFWYRQDPGLGLRLIYFSYDVKMKEKGDIPEGYSVSREKKERFSLILESASTNQTSMYLCASSWGADRNTEAFFGQGTRLTVV.